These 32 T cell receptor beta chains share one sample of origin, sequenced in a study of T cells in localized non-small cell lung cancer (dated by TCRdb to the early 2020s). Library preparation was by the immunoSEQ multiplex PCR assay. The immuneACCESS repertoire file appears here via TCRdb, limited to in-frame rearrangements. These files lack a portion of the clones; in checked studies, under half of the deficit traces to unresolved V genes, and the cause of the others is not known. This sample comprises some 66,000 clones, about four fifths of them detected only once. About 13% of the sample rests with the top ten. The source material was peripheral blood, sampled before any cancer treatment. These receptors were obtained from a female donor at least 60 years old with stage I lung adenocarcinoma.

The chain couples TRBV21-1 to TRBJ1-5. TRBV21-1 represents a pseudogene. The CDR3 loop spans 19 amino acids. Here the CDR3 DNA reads TGTGCCAGCAGCCTTCACTCAAGGGGGGCCTGCTATAGCAATCAGCCCCAGCATTTT. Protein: CASSLHSRGACYSNQPQHF.

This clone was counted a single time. In nucleotides, the CDR3 is TGTGCCAGCAGTTTGCGACAGGACCAAGAGACCCAGTACTTC. Translated: CASSLRQDQETQYF. This sequence joins TRBV27 and TRBJ2-5, with a weak D call TRBD1 (6 bases). The CDR3 contains 14 residues. In germline, CDR1 is MNHEY, CDR2 SMNVEV (reference sequence). The V gene lost 3 bases and the J gene lost 0 bases, with 8 bases spanning the gap.

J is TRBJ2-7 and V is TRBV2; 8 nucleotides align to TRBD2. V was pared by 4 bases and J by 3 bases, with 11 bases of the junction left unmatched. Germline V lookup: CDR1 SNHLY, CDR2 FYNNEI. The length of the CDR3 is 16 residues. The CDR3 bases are TGTGCCAGCAGTGGAGGACAGCCGGGAGGGAACTACGAGCAGTACTTC. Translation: CASSGGQPGGNYEQYF.

In DNA form, the CDR3 reads TGTGCCAGCAGTATTGGACTAGGGGGCACAGATACGCAGTATTTT. Translated: CASSIGLGGTDTQYF. The chain uses TRBV6-5 and TRBJ2-3, with TRBD2 identical over 7 bases. The CDR3 runs 15 residues. Per the germline V gene, CDR1 is MNHEY and CDR2 is SVGAGI. The junction had 6 bases not matched to a gene; V was cut back by 5 bases and J by 1 base.

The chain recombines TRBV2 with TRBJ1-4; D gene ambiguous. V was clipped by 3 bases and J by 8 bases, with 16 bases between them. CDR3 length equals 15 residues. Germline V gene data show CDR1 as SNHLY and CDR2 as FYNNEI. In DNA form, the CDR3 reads TGTGCCAGCAGTGATGATGCCGGGCGAGGGGAAAAACTGTTTTTT. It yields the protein CASSDDAGRGEKLFF.

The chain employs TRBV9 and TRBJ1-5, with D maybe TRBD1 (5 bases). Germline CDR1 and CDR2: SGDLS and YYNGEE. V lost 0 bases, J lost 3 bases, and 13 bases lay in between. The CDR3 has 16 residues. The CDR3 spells CASSVGVGGSNQPQHF. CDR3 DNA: TGTGCCAGCAGCGTAGGTGTGGGGGGATCCAATCAGCCCCAGCATTTT. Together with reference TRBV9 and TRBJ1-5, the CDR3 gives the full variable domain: DSGVTQTPKHLITATGQRVTLRCSPRSGDLSVYWYQQSLDQGLQFLIQYYNGEERAKGNILERFSAQQFPDLHSELNLSSLELGDSALYFCASSVGVGGSNQPQHFGDGTRLSIL.

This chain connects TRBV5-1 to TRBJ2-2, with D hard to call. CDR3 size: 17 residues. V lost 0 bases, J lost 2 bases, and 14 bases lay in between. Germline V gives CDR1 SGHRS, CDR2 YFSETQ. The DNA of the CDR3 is TGCGCCAGCAGCTTGGGGCGGTCTCTTACTAACACCGGGGAGCTGTTTTTT. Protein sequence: CASSLGRSLTNTGELFF.

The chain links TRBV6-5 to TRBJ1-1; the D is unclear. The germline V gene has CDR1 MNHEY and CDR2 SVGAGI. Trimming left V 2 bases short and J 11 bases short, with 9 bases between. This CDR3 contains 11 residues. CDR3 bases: TGTGCCAGCAGTTACCTACAACAGGCTTTCTTT. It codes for CASSYLQQAFF.

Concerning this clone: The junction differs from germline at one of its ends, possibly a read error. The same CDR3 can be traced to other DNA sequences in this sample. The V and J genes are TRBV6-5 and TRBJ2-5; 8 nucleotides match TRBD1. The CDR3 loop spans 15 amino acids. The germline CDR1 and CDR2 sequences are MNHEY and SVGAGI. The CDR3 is CASSLTTGEWETQYF. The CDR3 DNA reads TGCGCCAGCAGTCTGACGACAGGGGAGTGGGAGACCCAGTACTTC.

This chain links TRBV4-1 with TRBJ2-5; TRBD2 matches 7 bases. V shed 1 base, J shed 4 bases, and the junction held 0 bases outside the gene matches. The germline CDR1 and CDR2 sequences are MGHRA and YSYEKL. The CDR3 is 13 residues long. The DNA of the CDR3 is TGCGCCAGCAGCCAAGCGGGGGGAGAGACCCAGTACTTC. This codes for CASSQAGGETQYF.

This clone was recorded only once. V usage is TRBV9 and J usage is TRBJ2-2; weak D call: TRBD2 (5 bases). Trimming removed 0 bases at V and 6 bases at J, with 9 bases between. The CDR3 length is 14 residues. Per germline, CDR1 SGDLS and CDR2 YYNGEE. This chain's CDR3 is CASSVVAEAGELFF. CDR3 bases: TGTGCCAGCAGCGTAGTTGCGGAGGCCGGGGAGCTGTTTTTT. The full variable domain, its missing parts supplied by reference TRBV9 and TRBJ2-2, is DSGVTQTPKHLITATGQRVTLRCSPRSGDLSVYWYQQSLDQGLQFLIQYYNGEERAKGNILERFSAQQFPDLHSELNLSSLELGDSALYFCASSVVAEAGELFFGEGSRLTVL.

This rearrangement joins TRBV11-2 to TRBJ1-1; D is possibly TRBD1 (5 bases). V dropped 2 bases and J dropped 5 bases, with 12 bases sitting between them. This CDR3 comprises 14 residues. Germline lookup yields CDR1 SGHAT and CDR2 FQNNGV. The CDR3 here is CASSLQGRRTEAFF. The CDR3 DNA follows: TGTGCCAGCAGCTTACAGGGTAGAAGAACTGAAGCTTTCTTT.

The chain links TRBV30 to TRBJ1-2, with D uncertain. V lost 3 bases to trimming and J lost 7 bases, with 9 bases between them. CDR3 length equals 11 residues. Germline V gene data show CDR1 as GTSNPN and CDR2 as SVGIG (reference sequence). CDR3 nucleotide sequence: TGTGCCTGGAGCGTCCGACTTGGCTACACCTTC. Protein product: CAWSVRLGYTF.

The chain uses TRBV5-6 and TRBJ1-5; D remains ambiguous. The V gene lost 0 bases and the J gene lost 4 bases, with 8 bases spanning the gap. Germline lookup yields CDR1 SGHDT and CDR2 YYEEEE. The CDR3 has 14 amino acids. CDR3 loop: CASSLAGSNQPQHF. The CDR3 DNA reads TGTGCCAGCAGCTTGGCGGGGTCTAATCAGCCCCAGCATTTT. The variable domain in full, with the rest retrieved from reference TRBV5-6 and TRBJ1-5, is DAGVTQSPTHLIKTRGQQVTLRCSPKSGHDTVSWYQQALGQGPQFIFQYYEEEERQRGNFPDRFSGHQFPNYSSELNVNALLLGDSALYLCASSLAGSNQPQHFGDGTRLSIL.

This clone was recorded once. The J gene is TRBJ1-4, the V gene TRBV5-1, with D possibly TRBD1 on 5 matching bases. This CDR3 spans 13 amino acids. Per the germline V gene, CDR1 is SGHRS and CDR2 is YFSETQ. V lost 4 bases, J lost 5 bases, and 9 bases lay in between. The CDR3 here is CASSPGVNEKLFF. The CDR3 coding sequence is TGCGCCAGCAGCCCGGGGGTAAATGAAAAACTGTTTTTT.

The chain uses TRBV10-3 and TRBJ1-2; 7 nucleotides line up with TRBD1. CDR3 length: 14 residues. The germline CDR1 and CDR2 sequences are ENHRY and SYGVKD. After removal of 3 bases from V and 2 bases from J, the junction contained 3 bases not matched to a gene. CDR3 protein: CAISDGRGNYGYTF. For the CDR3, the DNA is TGTGCCATCAGTGACGGCAGGGGGAACTATGGCTACACCTTC.

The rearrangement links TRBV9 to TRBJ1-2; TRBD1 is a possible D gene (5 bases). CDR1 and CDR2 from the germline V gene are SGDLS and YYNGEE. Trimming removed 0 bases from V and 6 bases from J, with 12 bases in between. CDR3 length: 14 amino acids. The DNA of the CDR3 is TGTGCCAGCAGCGTAGGCAAGGTAGGGGATGGCTACACCTTC. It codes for CASSVGKVGDGYTF.

The CDR3 bases are TGTGCCAGCAGCGTAAACCCCATGTCAGATACGCAGTATTTT. Its protein product is CASSVNPMSDTQYF. This chain connects TRBV9 to TRBJ2-3; D is undetermined. Germline V CDR1 and CDR2: SGDLS, YYNGEE. This CDR3 has 14 amino acids. The V and J ends lost 1 base and 4 bases respectively, with 10 bases between them.

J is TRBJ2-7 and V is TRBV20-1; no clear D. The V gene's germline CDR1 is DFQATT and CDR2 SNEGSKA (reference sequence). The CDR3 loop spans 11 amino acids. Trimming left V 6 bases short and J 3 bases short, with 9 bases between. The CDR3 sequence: CSAPVNYEQYF. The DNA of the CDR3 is TGCAGTGCCCCGGTCAACTACGAGCAGTACTTC.

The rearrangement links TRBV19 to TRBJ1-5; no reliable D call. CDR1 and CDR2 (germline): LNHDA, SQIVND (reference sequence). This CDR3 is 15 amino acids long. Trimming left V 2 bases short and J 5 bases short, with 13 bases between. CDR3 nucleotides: TGTGCCAGTAGTATAATGGCCGTGACTGATCAGCCCCAGCATTTT. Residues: CASSIMAVTDQPQHF.

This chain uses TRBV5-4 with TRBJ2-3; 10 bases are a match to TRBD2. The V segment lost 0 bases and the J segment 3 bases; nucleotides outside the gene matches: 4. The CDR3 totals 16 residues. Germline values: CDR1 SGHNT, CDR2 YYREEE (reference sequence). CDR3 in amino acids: CASSLGAGGRTDTQYF. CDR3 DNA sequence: TGTGCCAGCAGCTTGGGAGCGGGGGGGCGAACAGATACGCAGTATTTT.

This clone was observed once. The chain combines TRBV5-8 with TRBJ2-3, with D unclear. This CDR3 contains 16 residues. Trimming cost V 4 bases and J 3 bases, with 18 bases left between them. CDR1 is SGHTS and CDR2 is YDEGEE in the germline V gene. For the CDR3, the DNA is TGTGCCAGCAGCAGCCCTACGCGGTACGGGACAGATACGCAGTATTTT. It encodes CASSSPTRYGTDTQYF.

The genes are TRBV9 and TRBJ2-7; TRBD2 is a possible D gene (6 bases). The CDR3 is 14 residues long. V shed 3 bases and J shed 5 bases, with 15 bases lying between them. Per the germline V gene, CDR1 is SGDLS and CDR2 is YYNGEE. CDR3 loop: CASSARLDGNEQYF. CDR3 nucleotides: TGTGCCAGCAGCGCTCGACTAGACGGGAACGAGCAGTACTTC.

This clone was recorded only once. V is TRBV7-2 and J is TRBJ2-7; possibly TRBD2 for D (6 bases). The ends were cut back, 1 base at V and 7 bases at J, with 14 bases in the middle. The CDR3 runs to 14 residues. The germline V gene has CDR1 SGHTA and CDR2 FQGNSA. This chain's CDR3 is CASSLGGAPREQYF. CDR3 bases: TGTGCCAGCAGCTTAGGCGGGGCACCCCGGGAGCAGTACTTC. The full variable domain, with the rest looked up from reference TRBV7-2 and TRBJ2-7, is GAGVSQSPSNKVTEKGKDVELRCDPISGHTALYWYRQSLGQGLEFLIYFQGNSAPDKSGLPSDRFSAERTGGSVSTLTIQRTQQEDSAVYLCASSLGGAPREQYFGPGTRLTVT.

The DNA for the CDR3 is TGCGCCAGCAGCTTGGGGACCTACAATGAGCAGTTCTTC. Translation gives CASSLGTYNEQFF. This sequence joins TRBV5-1 and TRBJ2-1; D remains ambiguous. The V and J ends lost 0 bases and 2 bases respectively, with 3 bases between them. Germline assignment: CDR1 SGHRS and CDR2 YFSETQ. CDR3 length: 13 amino acids.

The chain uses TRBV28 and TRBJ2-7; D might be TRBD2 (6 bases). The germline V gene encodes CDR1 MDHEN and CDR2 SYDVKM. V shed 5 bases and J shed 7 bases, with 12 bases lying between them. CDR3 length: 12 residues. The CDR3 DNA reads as TGTGCCAGCAGTCTCCTACGGGAGGAGCAGTACTTC. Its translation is CASSLLREEQYF.

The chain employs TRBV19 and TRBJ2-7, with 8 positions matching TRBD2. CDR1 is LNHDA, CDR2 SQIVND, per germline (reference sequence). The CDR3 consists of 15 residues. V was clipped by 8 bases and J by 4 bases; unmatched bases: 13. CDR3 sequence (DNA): TGTGCCAGTCAGGGGCTTTCAGCGGGAGAATACGAGCAGTACTTC. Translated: CASQGLSAGEYEQYF.

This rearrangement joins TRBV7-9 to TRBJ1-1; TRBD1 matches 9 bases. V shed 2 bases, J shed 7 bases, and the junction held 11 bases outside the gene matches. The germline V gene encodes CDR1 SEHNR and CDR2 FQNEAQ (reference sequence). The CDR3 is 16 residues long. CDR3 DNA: TGTGCCAGCAGCTTATCCCGGGACAGGGTCATTTTTGAAGCTTTCTTT. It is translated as CASSLSRDRVIFEAFF.

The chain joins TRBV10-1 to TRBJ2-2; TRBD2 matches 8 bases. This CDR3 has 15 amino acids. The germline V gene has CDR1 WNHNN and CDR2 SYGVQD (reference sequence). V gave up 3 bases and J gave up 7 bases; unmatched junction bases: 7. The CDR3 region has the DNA TGCGCCAGCAGTGACGGCGGGAGGAAGATCGGGGAGCTGTTTTTT. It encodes CASSDGGRKIGELFF.

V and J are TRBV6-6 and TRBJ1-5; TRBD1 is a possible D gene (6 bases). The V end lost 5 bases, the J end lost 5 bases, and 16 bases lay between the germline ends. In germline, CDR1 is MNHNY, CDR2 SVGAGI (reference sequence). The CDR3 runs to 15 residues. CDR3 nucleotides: TGTGCCAGCAGTGCCGGGACATCTAGGGATCAGCCCCAGCATTTT. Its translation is CASSAGTSRDQPQHF.

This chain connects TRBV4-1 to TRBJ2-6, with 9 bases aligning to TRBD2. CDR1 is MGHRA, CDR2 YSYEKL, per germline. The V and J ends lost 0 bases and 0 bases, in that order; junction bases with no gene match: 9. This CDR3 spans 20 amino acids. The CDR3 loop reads CASSQEGSGRPHSGANVLTF. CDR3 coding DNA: TGCGCCAGCAGCCAAGAAGGAAGCGGGAGGCCCCACTCTGGGGCCAACGTCCTGACTTTC.

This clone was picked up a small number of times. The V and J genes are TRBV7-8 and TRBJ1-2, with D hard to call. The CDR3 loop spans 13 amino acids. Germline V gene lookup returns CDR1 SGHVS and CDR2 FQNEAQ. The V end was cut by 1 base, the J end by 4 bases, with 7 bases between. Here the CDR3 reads CASSLEKSYGYTF. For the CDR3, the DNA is TGTGCCAGCAGCTTAGAGAAATCCTATGGCTACACCTTC.